A single sample gave rise to the 21 T cell receptor beta chains below, sequenced in a study of OX40 agonist ivuxolimab in advanced cancers. TCRdb's copy holds only in-frame clones and misses some; the assay was immunoSEQ multiplex PCR. The data contain about 38,000 clones, about 80% of them singletons. The sample was CD4+ or CD8+ T cells sorted from blood, taken in a trial of the OX40 agonist ivuxolimab. The origin of the receptors is an adult with an advanced solid tumor such as melanoma, head and neck, liver or kidney cancer.

This rearrangement joins TRBV6-5 to TRBJ2-3, with 9 bases lining up with TRBD1. Germline trimming cut 5 bases from V and 8 bases from J; bases unmatched to any gene: 2. The CDR3 length is 12 residues. CDR1 MNHEY and CDR2 SVGAGI come from the germline V gene. CDR3 nucleotide sequence: TGTGCCAGCAGTCGGGACAGGGCTACGCAGTATTTT. Protein sequence: CASSRDRATQYF.

The J gene is TRBJ1-4, the V gene TRBV27; 9 nucleotides align to TRBD1. V was clipped by 3 bases and J by 6 bases; unmatched bases: 2. The CDR3 has 14 amino acids. CDR1 and CDR2 from the germline V gene are MNHEY and SMNVEV (reference sequence). The CDR3 bases are TGTGCCAGCAGTTTCTGGACAGGGGATGAAAAACTGTTTTTT. Translated: CASSFWTGDEKLFF.

This clone appeared a single time. The rearrangement links TRBV7-3 to TRBJ2-3; weak D call: TRBD1 (6 bases). Germline assignment: CDR1 SGHTA and CDR2 FQGTGA. The V gene lost 3 bases and the J gene lost 0 bases, with 16 bases spanning the gap. The CDR3 totals 17 residues. Here the CDR3 reads CASSLGQGTTSTDTQYF. Written as DNA, the CDR3 is TGTGCCAGCAGCTTGGGCCAGGGGACCACTAGCACAGATACGCAGTATTTT.

In its sample, this clone was seen once. This chain links TRBV28 with TRBJ2-5, with TRBD2 matching 8 bases. J gave up 5 bases and V 6 bases, and 11 bases lay outside the gene matches. The length of the CDR3 is 15 residues. The germline gives CDR1 MDHEN, CDR2 SYDVKM. The CDR3 bases are TGTGCCAGCAGCTCCCTCGGGGGGGCCAGGGAGACCCAGTACTTC. As protein: CASSSLGGARETQYF.

The rearrangement links TRBV5-1 to TRBJ1-2, with D possibly being TRBD1 (6 bases). The CDR3 contains 15 residues. Germline V lookup: CDR1 SGHRS, CDR2 YFSETQ. V lost 0 bases to trimming and J lost 2 bases, with 11 bases between them. The CDR3 DNA follows: TGCGCCAGCAGCTTGGACTTGACAGGAAACTATGGCTACACCTTC. It encodes CASSLDLTGNYGYTF.

This clone was seen only a few times. The chain has TRBV28 and TRBJ2-3; 7 positions agree with TRBD2. Germline lookup yields CDR1 MDHEN and CDR2 SYDVKM. This CDR3 contains 15 residues. Trimming at V came to 5 bases and at J to 0 bases, leaving 5 bases not matched to a gene. CDR3 nucleotides: TGTGCCAGCAGTACAAGGACTAGTAGCACAGATACGCAGTATTTT. Its translation is CASSTRTSSTDTQYF.

This chain joins TRBV6-1 and TRBJ2-1; no reliable D call. This CDR3 has 14 residues. V lost 7 bases to trimming and J lost 9 bases, with 19 bases between them. The germline V gene encodes CDR1 MNHNS and CDR2 SASEGT. CDR3 amino acids: CASNRLGAESEQFF. DNA for the CDR3: TGTGCCAGCAACCGGCTGGGCGCAGAGAGTGAGCAGTTCTTC.

J is TRBJ1-3 and V is TRBV29-1, with 8 bases matching TRBD1. The junction had 10 bases not matched to a gene; V was cut back by 6 bases and J by 9 bases. Germline V gives CDR1 SQVTM, CDR2 ANQGSEA. The CDR3 spans 13 residues. Here the CDR3 reads CSVATQGAGTIYF. In DNA form, the CDR3 reads TGCAGCGTCGCCACCCAGGGGGCAGGCACCATATATTTT.

This clone was observed a few times. The chain couples TRBV20-1 to TRBJ2-7; D uncertain. This CDR3 has 11 amino acids. V was clipped by 6 bases and J by 2 bases, with 8 bases between them. CDR1 is DFQATT and CDR2 is SNEGSKA in the germline V gene (reference sequence). The DNA of the CDR3 is TGCAGTGCAGAAACCACCTACGAGCAGTACTTC. The encoded protein is CSAETTYEQYF.

The chain has TRBV20-1 and TRBJ1-1; D is ambiguous. V gave up 4 bases and J gave up 2 bases, with 5 bases separating them. Per germline, CDR1 DFQATT and CDR2 SNEGSKA (reference sequence). CDR3 length equals 11 residues. CDR3 in amino acids: CSAMKNTEAFF. As DNA, the CDR3 is TGCAGTGCTATGAAAAACACTGAAGCTTTCTTT.

The chain carries TRBV30 and TRBJ1-3; D possibly corresponds to TRBD1 (5 bases). Germline assignment: CDR1 GTSNPN and CDR2 SVGIG (reference sequence). Trimming removed 2 bases from V and 2 bases from J, with 16 bases in between. The CDR3 spans 16 residues. DNA of the CDR3: TGTGCCTGGAGTCTTCTAGGCGGGGCCGCTGGAAACACCATATATTTT. Translating it yields CAWSLLGGAAGNTIYF.

The chain combines TRBV19 with TRBJ1-5; TRBD1 might be the D (6 bases). Trimming took off 3 bases at V and 0 bases at J, with 15 bases between the two ends. The CDR3 length is 17 residues. CDR1 is LNHDA and CDR2 is SQIVND in the germline V gene (reference sequence). In DNA, the CDR3 is TGTGCCAGTAGTATTGGGCTGGGACAAGTTAGCAATCAGCCCCAGCATTTT. As protein: CASSIGLGQVSNQPQHF.

In DNA, the CDR3 is TGTGCCAGCAGTGAAGTCTTTGAGCAGTTCTTC. The encoded protein is CASSEVFEQFF. The genes are TRBV2 and TRBJ2-1, with D uncertain. CDR1 is SNHLY, CDR2 FYNNEI, per germline. The V end was cut by 1 base, the J end by 9 bases, with 4 bases between. The CDR3 is 11 residues long.

By proportion, this clone is medium-sized. The chain combines TRBV5-4 with TRBJ2-7; D call uncertain. Germline CDR1 reads SGHNT; CDR2 reads YYREEE (reference sequence). V shed 0 bases and J shed 0 bases, with 4 bases lying between them. The CDR3 loop spans 13 amino acids. CDR3 sequence (DNA): TGTGCCAGCAGCTTGGGGCACTCCTACGAGCAGTACTTC. Protein: CASSLGHSYEQYF.

The V call is TRBV5-1, the J call TRBJ2-1; TRBD2 aligns across 12 bases. The CDR3 totals 16 residues. Germline V gene sequence: CDR1 SGHRS, CDR2 YFSETQ. J was trimmed by 7 bases and V by 4 bases; bases with no gene match: 9. The CDR3 spells CASSPPTSGRRNEQFF. Here the CDR3 DNA reads TGCGCCAGCAGCCCTCCGACTAGCGGGAGAAGGAATGAGCAGTTCTTC.

The chain combines TRBV27 with TRBJ2-2; 12 bases agree with TRBD2. CDR3 length: 17 amino acids. Unmatched junction bases numbered 4, after V lost 5 bases and J lost 0 bases. CDR1 and CDR2 (germline): MNHEY, SMNVEV (reference sequence). CDR3 amino acids: CASSHGLAGTNTGELFF. The CDR3 DNA is TGTGCCAGCAGTCACGGACTAGCGGGGACGAACACCGGGGAGCTGTTTTTT.

This clone was seen a single time. This sample includes further DNA sequences coding for the same CDR3. The chain combines TRBV27 with TRBJ2-6, with 8 bases that match TRBD1. J gave up 1 base and V 6 bases, and 8 bases lay outside the gene matches. The CDR3 covers 17 residues. CDR1 and CDR2 (germline): MNHEY, SMNVEV (reference sequence). The CDR3 here is CASRAGTGVSGANVLTF. CDR3 bases: TGTGCCAGCAGGGCCGGGACAGGCGTTTCTGGGGCCAACGTCCTGACTTTC. Variable domain in full (rest from reference TRBV27 and TRBJ2-6): EAQVTQNPRYLITVTGKKLTVTCSQNMNHEYMSWYRQDPGLGLRQIYYSMNVEVTDKGDVPEGYKVSRKEKRNFPLILESPSPNQTSLYFCASRAGTGVSGANVLTFGAGSRLTVL.

With respect to this clone: Germline is not matched at one junction end, which may reflect a read error. The chain uses TRBV4-3 and TRBJ2-7; D unresolved. Per the germline V gene, CDR1 is LGHNA and CDR2 is YSLEER. The CDR3 spans 13 residues. CDR3 protein: CASSQDRLYGQYF. As DNA, the CDR3 is TGCGCCAGCAGCCAAGATCGGCTCTACGGGCAGTACTTC.

The rearrangement joins TRBV5-4 to TRBJ2-3; 7 bases fit TRBD1. The germline gives CDR1 SGHNT, CDR2 YYREEE (reference sequence). V was pared by 5 bases and J by 0 bases, with 6 bases of the junction left unmatched. The length of the CDR3 is 15 residues. CDR3 bases: TGTGCCAGCAGACCAGACAGGGCCAGCACAGATACGCAGTATTTT. Residues: CASRPDRASTDTQYF.

A single count supports this clone. V is TRBV6-5 and J is TRBJ1-2; perhaps TRBD1 as D (6 bases). The germline V gene has CDR1 MNHEY and CDR2 SVGAGI. This CDR3 has 13 residues. Trimming removed 5 bases from V and 4 bases from J, with 11 bases in between. CDR3 coding DNA: TGTGCCAGCAGTCCTACAGGGACCTATGGCTACACCTTC. Protein product: CASSPTGTYGYTF.

The chain combines TRBV11-2 with TRBJ2-5; TRBD1 matches at 10 bases. The CDR3 extends over 15 amino acids. CDR1 and CDR2 (germline): SGHAT, FQNNGV. The ends lost 5 bases at V and 2 bases at J; junction bases unmatched: 5. The CDR3 region is CASSIRQGAQETQYF. Here the CDR3 DNA reads TGTGCCAGCAGCATTCGACAGGGGGCTCAAGAGACCCAGTACTTC.